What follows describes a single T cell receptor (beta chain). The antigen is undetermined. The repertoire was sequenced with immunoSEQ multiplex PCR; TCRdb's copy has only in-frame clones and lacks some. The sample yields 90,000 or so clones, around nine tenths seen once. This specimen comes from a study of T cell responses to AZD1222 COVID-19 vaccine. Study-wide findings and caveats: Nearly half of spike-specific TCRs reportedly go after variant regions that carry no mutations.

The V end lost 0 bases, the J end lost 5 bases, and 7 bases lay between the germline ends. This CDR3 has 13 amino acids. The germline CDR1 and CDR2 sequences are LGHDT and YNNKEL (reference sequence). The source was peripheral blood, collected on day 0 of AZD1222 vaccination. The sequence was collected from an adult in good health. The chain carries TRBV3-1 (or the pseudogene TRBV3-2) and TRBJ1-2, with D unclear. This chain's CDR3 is CASSQDERYGYTF. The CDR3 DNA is TGTGCCAGCAGCCAAGATGAGAGGTATGGCTACACCTTC.